A selection of T cell receptor beta chains follows, all from one sample in a study of a mutant IDH1 vaccine in newly diagnosed glioma. Profiling relied on immunoSEQ multiplex PCR, and the TCRdb table lists in-frame clones only, not all of them. The table includes 55,000 to 70,000 clones, about 88% detected once. These receptors lack a known antigen. Sample: PBMCs, taken from a glioma patient whose treatment included an IDH1 peptide vaccine. The receptors were gathered from a middle-aged man with glioma. CDR3s include the opening cysteine and the closing phenylalanine or tryptophan. The D gene is left open where the match is weak. Clone size appears in some rows only: once, few, many, or a class for an expanded clone.

TRBV30	TRBJ1-2	TRBD1	.	TGTGCCTGGAGTGCCCTTCCCGGGACAGGGGTCTATGGCTACACCTTC	CAWSALPGTGVYGYTF
TRBV14	TRBJ2-5	TRBD1	.	TGTGCCAGCAGTTTAGGGACAGGGGAGACCCAGTACTTC	CASSLGTGETQYF
TRBV5-1	TRBJ1-1	.	.	TGCGCCAGCAGCTTGGTGTCCGACGGGAACACTGAAGCTTTCTTT	CASSLVSDGNTEAFF
TRBV10-3	TRBJ2-5	.	.	TGTGCCACGGGCCAAGAGACCCAGTACTTC	CATGQETQYF
TRBV5-8	TRBJ1-3	.	.	TGTGCCAGCAGCCGGCTCGCAAACACCATATATTTT	CASSRLANTIYF
TRBV5-5	TRBJ1-2	TRBD1	.	TGTGCCAGCAGCCGGGACAGGGACTATGGCTACACCTTC	CASSRDRDYGYTF
TRBV15	TRBJ2-7	TRBD2	.	TGTGCCACCAGCAGAGATCGGGGACTAGCGGGAGATGAGCAGTACTTC	CATSRDRGLAGDEQYF
TRBV20-1	TRBJ2-7	.	.	TGCAGTGCCCGGGAATCCTACGAGCAGTACTTC	CSARESYEQYF
TRBV6-1	TRBJ2-1	TRBD2	few	TGTGCCAGCAGTGAGACTAGCGGCTCCTACAATGAGCAGTTCTTC	CASSETSGSYNEQFF
TRBV6-6	TRBJ2-5	TRBD1	.	TGTGCCAGCAGTTACCGGGACAGCCCCTACTTC	CASSYRDSPYF
TRBV7-2	TRBJ2-1	TRBD2	.	TGTGCCAGCAGCAAACGGACTAGCGGGAGTAAAGGGGATGAGCAGTTCTTC	CASSKRTSGSKGDEQFF
TRBV28	TRBJ1-3	.	.	TGTGCCAGCAGTTCCCTAAGGGGAAACACCATATATTTT	CASSSLRGNTIYF
TRBV10-1	TRBJ1-1	.	.	TGCGCCAGCAGAAATCCCGGGGACGCCAACGAAGCTTTCTTT	CASRNPGDANEAFF
TRBV5-4	TRBJ2-1	TRBD1	once	TGTGCCAGCAGCTTGGGAGGGGCGCCGTACAGGGGGCTCAGCGATGAGCAGTTCTTC	CASSLGGAPYRGLSDEQFF
TRBV19	TRBJ2-3	TRBD2	.	TGTGCCAGTAGCCCTGCTAGCGGGGGGGTTACAGATACGCAGTATTTT	CASSPASGGVTDTQYF
TRBV28	TRBJ2-7	TRBD2	once	TGTGCCAGCAGGCATCTAGCGGCCAGCTCCTACGAGCAGTACTTC	CASRHLAASSYEQYF
TRBV7-2	TRBJ1-2	.	.	TGTGCCAGCAGACCCGGTGGGAGATCTAACTATGGCTACACCTTC	CASRPGGRSNYGYTF
TRBV5-4	TRBJ1-1	.	.	TGTGCCAGCAGCTTGGCCGGGGGTGGTGAAGCTTTCTTT	CASSLAGGGEAFF
TRBV15	TRBJ2-1	.	.	TGTGCCACCAGCAGAGGCAAGGACCACAATGAGCAGTTCTTC	CATSRGKDHNEQFF
TRBV4-3	TRBJ1-5	.	.	TGCGCCAGCAGCCCTAGTGTTGGAGGGGGAGGGAATCAGCCCCAGCATTTT	CASSPSVGGGGNQPQHF
TRBV28	TRBJ1-1	.	.	TGTGCCAGCAGAAAAGGCGGGGGATACACTGAAGCTTTCTTT	CASRKGGGYTEAFF
TRBV5-1	TRBJ2-1	TRBD1	.	TGCGCCAGCAGCTCCCGGCGGGACAGGGGCGATGAGCAGTTCTTC	CASSSRRDRGDEQFF
TRBV19	TRBJ2-3	TRBD1	.	TGTGCCAGTAGTCCGCGTGGACAGGGTGCCACAGATACGCAGTATTTT	CASSPRGQGATDTQYF
TRBV10-1	TRBJ2-2	.	.	TGCGCCAGCAGTGTCGACTGGACCGGGGAGCTGTTTTTT	CASSVDWTGELFF